The sequence of this T cell receptor (beta chain) was determined in a study of beta chain features in type 1 diabetes (dated by TCRdb to the late 2010s). Regarding the complete study: Mean age, gender distribution, total cell number and subset yield were not different between patients and healthy donors. A total of roughly 98,000,000 sorted cells were examined across all samples, and RNA yield correlated strongly with the number of cells per subset. The study compared the TCRB repertoires of sorted circulating CD4+ T cell subsets in recently diagnosed type 1 diabetes patients with those in matched healthy donors. Whereas all 28 donors provided naive and central memory subsets, regulatory and stem cell-like memory subsets were isolated from just 8 patients and roughly eight healthy donors. Study-level results and caveats: A moderate but significant shortening of TCRB CDR3 length was observed in type 1 diabetes patients in all four CD4+ subsets. Naive, central memory and regulatory TCRB repertoires appeared to be more similar among patients than among healthy donors. PCR might favor shorter templates, but patient and control samples were amplified and corrected together, so any skew would affect both groups equally. Patients with type 1 diabetes made fewer insertions and deleted more nucleotides at VDJ recombination sites, implying thymic rearrangement abnormalities. Sequencing cDNA rather than genomic DNA could over-represent highly expressing activated cells, although activation and CD3 levels did not differ between groups. Only small numbers of individuals were included in the HLA sub-analyses, which left unresolved whether HLA type had any influence on TCRB rearrangement.

From each donor, a single peripheral blood sample of 100 to 150 mL on average was drawn into heparinised tubes. A BD FACSAria II was used to sort naive, central memory, regulatory and stem cell-like memory CD4+ T cells with a panel that included CD45RO, CCR7, CD25, CD127, CD95 and CD27. A purity above 98% was achieved for all sorted populations. Right away, PBMCs were isolated by Lymphoprep density gradient centrifugation and were stained directly, with no culture step. So that batch effects would be minimized, each experiment stained and sorted samples in pairs, pairing one healthy donor with one patient. The CDR3 has 14 amino acids, counting the end cysteine and phenylalanine. Of all the DNA, just the CDR3 is kept, 42 bases in frame from base 1. Cut back by 2 bases and 1 base, the V and J ends lie 9 bases apart. CDR1 SGHNT and CDR2 YYREEE are derived from the germline V gene (reference sequence).

All of the isolated RNA was reverse transcribed with the High Capacity cDNA Reverse Transcription Kit, so expressed TCRB transcripts were sequenced. Naive, central memory and regulatory T cell samples underwent deep immunoSEQ sequencing, averaging roughly 3.4 million total reads per sample. After sorted cells were lysed in RLT buffer, RNA was extracted with DNase-treated RNeasy Micro or Mini kits, with the choice depending on cell number. Each cell subset was processed on its own to prevent cross-contamination, while patient and healthy donor samples were processed together. The immunoSEQ multiplex PCR was used to amplify TCRB sequences from cDNA, generating 87-bp fragments that spanned the CDR3 region. Amplicons were sequenced on the Illumina HiSeq platform. The authors processed their data as follows. PCR bias was corrected computationally using synthetic template baselines, and reads within Hamming distance 2 were collapsed, with unmergeable singletons discarded. Reads were aligned against IMGT so that V, D and J genes, CDR3 length and insertions or deletions at six rearrangement sites could be assigned. Clonotype counts were normalized to sorted cell number within each subset before computing true diversity and Gini coefficients with the tcR R package. The overlap coefficient, calculated on TCRB nucleotide sequences, was used to measure repertoire sharing. Out-of-frame TCRB sequences from naive cells were analyzed to stand in for the pre-selection repertoire. This is the immuneACCESS table as TCRdb keeps it, with only in-frame sequences that have V and J called. A part of the clones is gone; compared with another copy, unresolved V genes explain less than half, and the rest is unexplained. V and J calls and clone size are copied from that table; D and trimming were computed from the DNA. The sample table contains 500,000 to 700,000 clones; only one count was recorded for 15% to 18% of them. Around 0.095% of the sample belongs to the ten largest clones.

The table lists this clone with a few counts. Its antigen is still unknown. Base-call qualities are not available, and no considerably larger clone is one nucleotide away. Other DNA sequences of this sample code for an identical CDR3. The origin of this receptor is a young man in good health. The chain is made from TRBV5-4 and TRBJ1-2, and perhaps TRBD1 as D gene, on 5 matching bases. Sequencing input: naive CD4+ T cells from blood. According to the study, the label for this sample's cell subset or site signals: true naive CD4+ T cells. CDR3 region: CASSFGGYNYGYTF. DNA sequence: TGTGCCAGCAGCTTCGGGGGGTATAACTATGGCTACACCTTC.